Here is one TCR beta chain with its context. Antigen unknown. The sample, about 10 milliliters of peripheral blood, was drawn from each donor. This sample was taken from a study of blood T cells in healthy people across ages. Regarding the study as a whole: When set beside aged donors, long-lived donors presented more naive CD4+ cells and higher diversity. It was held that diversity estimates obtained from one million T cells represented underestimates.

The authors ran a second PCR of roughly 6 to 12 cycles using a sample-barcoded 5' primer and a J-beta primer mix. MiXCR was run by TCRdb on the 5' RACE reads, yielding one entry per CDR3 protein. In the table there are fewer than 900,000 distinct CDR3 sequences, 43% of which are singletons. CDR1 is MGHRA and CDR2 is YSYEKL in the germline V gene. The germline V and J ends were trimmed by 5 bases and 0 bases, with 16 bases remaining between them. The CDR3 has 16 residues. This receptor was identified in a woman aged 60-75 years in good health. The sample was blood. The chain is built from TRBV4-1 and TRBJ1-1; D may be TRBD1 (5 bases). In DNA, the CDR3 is TGCGCCAGCAGCTCGCCGGGGGGGGGTATGAACACTGAAGCTTTCTTT. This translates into CASSSPGGGMNTEAFF.